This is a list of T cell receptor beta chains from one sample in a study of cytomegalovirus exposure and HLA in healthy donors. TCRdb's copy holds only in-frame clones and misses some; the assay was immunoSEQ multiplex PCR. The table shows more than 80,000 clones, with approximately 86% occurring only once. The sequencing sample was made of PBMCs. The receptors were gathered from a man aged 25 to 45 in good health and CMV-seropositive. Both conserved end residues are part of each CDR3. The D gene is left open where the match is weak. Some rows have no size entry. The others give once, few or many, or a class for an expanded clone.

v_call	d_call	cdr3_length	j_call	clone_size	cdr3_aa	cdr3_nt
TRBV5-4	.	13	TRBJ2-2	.	CASSPFHTGELFF	TGTGCCAGCAGCCCTTTTCACACCGGGGAGCTGTTTTTT
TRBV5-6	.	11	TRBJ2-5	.	CASSSGLTQYF	TGTGCCAGCAGCTCAGGACTGACCCAGTACTTC
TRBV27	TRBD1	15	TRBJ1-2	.	CASSLLGQGARGYTF	TGTGCCAGCAGTCTGTTGGGACAGGGGGCGCGAGGCTACACCTTC
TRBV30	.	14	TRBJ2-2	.	CAWSVSRAGGELFF	TGTGCCTGGAGTGTAAGCAGGGCAGGCGGGGAGCTGTTTTTT
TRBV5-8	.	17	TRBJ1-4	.	CASSLQGGEPANEKLFF	TGTGCCAGCAGCTTGCAGGGAGGGGAACCTGCTAATGAAAAACTGTTTTTT
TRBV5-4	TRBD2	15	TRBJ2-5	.	CASSLDSGRVETQYF	TGTGCCAGCAGCTTGGACAGCGGGAGGGTAGAGACCCAGTACTTC
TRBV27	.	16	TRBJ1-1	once	CASQAGRRGLNTEAFF	TGTGCCTCACAAGCGGGCAGGCGGGGACTGAACACTGAAGCTTTCTTT
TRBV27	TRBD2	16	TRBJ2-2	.	CASSLSPGRGTGELFF	TGTGCCAGCAGTTTATCCCCAGGGCGGGGGACCGGGGAGCTGTTTTTT
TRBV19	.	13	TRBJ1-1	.	CASSREGRTEAFF	TGTGCCAGTAGTAGAGAGGGGCGGACTGAAGCTTTCTTT
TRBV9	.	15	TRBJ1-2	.	CASSPFTRENYGYTF	TGTGCCAGCAGCCCCTTCACCCGGGAGAACTATGGCTACACCTTC
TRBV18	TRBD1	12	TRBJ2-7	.	CASSTGGGEQYF	TGTGCCAGCTCCACAGGGGGCGGCGAGCAGTACTTC
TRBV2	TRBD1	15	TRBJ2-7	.	CASKKGTATSYEQYF	TGTGCCAGCAAGAAAGGGACAGCAACTTCCTACGAGCAGTACTTC
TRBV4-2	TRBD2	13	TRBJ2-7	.	CASSQGLPYEQYF	TGTGCCAGCAGCCAGGGACTACCCTACGAGCAGTACTTC
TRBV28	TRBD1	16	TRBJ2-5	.	CASSFPTGIGEETQYF	TGTGCCAGCAGTTTCCCGACAGGGATTGGGGAAGAGACCCAGTACTTC
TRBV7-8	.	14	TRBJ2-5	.	CASSKGLGQETQYF	TGTGCCAGCAGCAAGGGACTCGGTCAAGAGACCCAGTACTTC
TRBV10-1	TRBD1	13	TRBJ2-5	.	CASSGNRGKTQYF	TGCGCCAGCAGTGGGAACAGGGGGAAGACCCAGTACTTC
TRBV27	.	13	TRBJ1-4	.	CASSTRQNEKLFF	TGTGCCAGCAGTACGCGACAGAATGAAAAACTGTTTTTT
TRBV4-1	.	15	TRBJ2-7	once	CASSQAFNIPDEQYF	TGCGCCAGCAGCCAAGCCTTCAATATCCCGGACGAGCAGTACTTC
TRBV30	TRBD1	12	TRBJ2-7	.	CAWSGDSYEQYF	TGTGCCTGGAGCGGGGACAGCTACGAGCAGTACTTC
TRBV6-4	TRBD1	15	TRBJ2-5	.	CAGRNKTGTQETQYF	TGTGCCGGCCGTAACAAGACAGGGACACAAGAGACCCAGTACTTC
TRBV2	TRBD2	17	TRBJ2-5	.	CASSEGSGSSPRETQYF	TGTGCCAGCAGTGAAGGTAGCGGGAGTTCACCAAGGGAGACCCAGTACTTC
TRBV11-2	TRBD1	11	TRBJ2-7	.	CASSRQGARYF	TGTGCCAGCAGCCGACAGGGCGCACGGTACTTC
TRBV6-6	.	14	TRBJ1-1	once	CASSYTQVNTEAFF	TGTGCCAGCAGTTATACTCAGGTGAACACTGAAGCTTTCTTT
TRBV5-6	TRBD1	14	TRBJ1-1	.	CASSFRDRDTEAFF	TGTGCCAGCAGCTTCCGGGACAGGGACACTGAAGCTTTCTTT
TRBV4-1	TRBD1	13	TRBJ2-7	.	CASSWDSSYEQYF	TGCGCCAGCAGCTGGGACAGTTCCTACGAGCAGTACTTC
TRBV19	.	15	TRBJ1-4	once	CASSMHARVNEKLFF	TGTGCCAGTAGTATGCATGCGCGGGTTAATGAAAAACTGTTTTTT
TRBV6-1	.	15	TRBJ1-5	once	CASSEAVYSNQPQHF	TGTGCCAGCAGTGAAGCGGTCTATAGCAATCAGCCCCAGCATTTT
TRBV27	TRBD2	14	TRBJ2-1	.	CASTSGSSYNEQFF	TGTGCCAGCACAAGCGGGAGCTCCTACAATGAGCAGTTCTTC
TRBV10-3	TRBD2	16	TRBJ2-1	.	CAISRLAGVSYNEQFF	TGTGCCATCAGTAGACTAGCGGGAGTTTCCTACAATGAGCAGTTCTTC
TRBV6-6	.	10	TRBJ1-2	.	CASRENGYTF	TGTGCCAGCAGGGAGAATGGCTACACCTTC
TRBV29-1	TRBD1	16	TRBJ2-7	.	CSVEYEPGGGYYEQYF	TGCAGCGTTGAATATGAGCCAGGGGGTGGCTACTACGAGCAGTACTTC
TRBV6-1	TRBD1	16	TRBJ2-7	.	CASSEAGDRASYEQYF	TGTGCCAGCAGTGAAGCAGGGGACAGGGCCTCCTACGAGCAGTACTTC
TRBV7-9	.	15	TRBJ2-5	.	CASSLWGGSQETQYF	TGTGCCAGCAGCTTGTGGGGAGGAAGCCAAGAGACCCAGTACTTC
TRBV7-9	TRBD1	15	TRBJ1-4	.	CASSLLGQGDEKLFF	TGTGCCAGCAGCCTACTCGGACAGGGCGATGAAAAACTGTTTTTT
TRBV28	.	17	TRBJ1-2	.	CASSPPPNRVLNYGYTF	TGTGCCAGCAGTCCCCCCCCCAACAGAGTCCTTAACTATGGCTACACCTTC
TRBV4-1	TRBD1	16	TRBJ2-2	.	CASSKGQGLNTGELFF	TGCGCCAGCAGCAAAGGACAGGGCCTGAACACCGGGGAGCTGTTTTTT
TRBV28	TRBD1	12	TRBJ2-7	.	CASSKDRYEQYF	TGTGCCAGCAGCAAGGACAGGTACGAGCAGTACTTC
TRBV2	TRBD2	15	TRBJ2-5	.	CASSAGLAVGETQYF	TGTGCCAGCTCAGCTGGACTAGCGGTAGGGGAGACCCAGTACTTC
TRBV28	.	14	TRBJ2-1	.	CASSLEGSYNEQFF	TGTGCCAGCAGTTTGGAGGGTTCCTACAATGAGCAGTTCTTC
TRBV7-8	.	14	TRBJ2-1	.	CASSLAPGLAEQFF	TGTGCCAGCAGCTTAGCGCCTGGGCTCGCGGAGCAGTTCTTC
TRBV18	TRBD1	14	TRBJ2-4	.	CASSPGTGLDIQYF	TGTGCCAGCTCACCCGGGACAGGGTTGGACATTCAGTACTTC
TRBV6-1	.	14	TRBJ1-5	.	CASTPGWRDQPQHF	TGTGCCAGCACCCCAGGGTGGAGGGATCAGCCCCAGCATTTT
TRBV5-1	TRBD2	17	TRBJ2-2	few	CASSLRCGRFNTGELFF	TGCGCCAGCAGCTTGCGCTGCGGGAGATTTAACACCGGGGAGCTGTTTTTC
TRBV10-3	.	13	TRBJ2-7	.	CAAQGLEYSEQYF	TGTGCCGCCCAGGGTTTAGAGTACTCCGAGCAGTACTTC
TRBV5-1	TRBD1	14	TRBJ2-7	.	CASSEGTGSYEQYF	TGCGCCAGCAGCGAGGGGACAGGCTCCTACGAGCAGTACTTC
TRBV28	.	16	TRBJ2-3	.	CASSFGLEGPADTQYF	TGTGCCAGCAGTTTCGGTTTGGAGGGCCCCGCAGATACGCAGTATTTT
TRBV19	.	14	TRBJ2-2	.	CASSPLPLTGELFF	TGTGCCAGTAGCCCTCTCCCCCTCACCGGGGAGCTGTTTTTT
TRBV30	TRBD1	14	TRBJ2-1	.	CAWSERQGHNEQFF	TGTGCCTGGAGTGAGAGACAGGGGCACAATGAGCAGTTCTTC
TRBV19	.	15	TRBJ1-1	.	CASSAPGPGGTEAFF	TGTGCCAGTAGTGCCCCGGGTCCGGGTGGTACTGAAGCTTTCTTT
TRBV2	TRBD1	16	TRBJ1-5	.	CASGGISGQGSQPQHF	TGTGCCAGCGGAGGCATTTCTGGACAGGGCAGTCAGCCCCAGCATTTT
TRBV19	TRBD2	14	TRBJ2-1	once	CASSPGLARNEQFF	TGTGCCAGTAGTCCGGGACTAGCGCGGAATGAGCAGTTCTTC
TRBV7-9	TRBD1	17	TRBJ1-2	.	CAMKRWDRLFSLYGYTF	TGTGCCATGAAGCGGTGGGACAGGTTATTCTCCCTCTATGGCTACACCTTC
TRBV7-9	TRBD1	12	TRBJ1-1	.	CASSRDREQAFF	TGTGCCAGCAGCCGAGACAGGGAACAGGCTTTCTTT
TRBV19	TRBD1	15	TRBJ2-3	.	CASSIPGGGTDTQYF	TGTGCCAGTAGTATACCAGGGGGCGGCACAGATACGCAGTATTTT
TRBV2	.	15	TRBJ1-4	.	CASSGYGTTNEKLFF	TGTGCCAGCAGTGGGTACGGTACAACTAATGAAAAACTGTTTTTT
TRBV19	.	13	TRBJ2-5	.	CASSRDSQETQYF	TGTGCCAGTAGTCGGGACTCCCAAGAGACCCAGTACTTC
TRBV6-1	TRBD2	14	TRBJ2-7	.	CASSEQAGADEQYF	TGTGCCAGCAGTGAACAGGCGGGAGCCGACGAGCAGTACTTC